This TCR beta chain was captured in a study of spatial heterogeneity in lung cancer. Study details: The study consistently detected more beta-chain than alpha-chain sequences. Averaged across combinations, each unique TCR and UMI pairing appeared more than ten times in raw reads, which were uncorrected.

Unique molecular identifiers tagged every individual TCR cDNA molecule. TCRdb re-called the 5' RACE reads with MiXCR, one entry per CDR3 protein. Among about 15,000 distinct CDR3 sequences listed, about 3.6% were seen once. With 4 bases clipped from V and 4 bases from J, the junction kept 6 bases outside the gene matches. The length of the CDR3 is 15 residues. Germline lookup yields CDR1 MDHEN and CDR2 SYDVKM. This clonotype is classed as medium-sized. This beta chain represents an off-target read in a library built for alpha chains; its size is of limited meaning. Time point described: sample taken at primary tumor resection.

The specimen comprised normal lung tissue next to the tumor, sampled at surgery. This rearrangement joins TRBV28 to TRBJ2-1; 8 bases align to TRBD2. This sequence was found in a male donor with early-stage non-small cell lung cancer. As DNA, the CDR3 is TGTGCCAGCAGTTCCTTGGCGGGAGGATACAATGAGCAGTTCTTC. This gives the protein CASSSLAGGYNEQFF.